This TCR beta chain derives from a study of cytomegalovirus exposure and HLA in healthy donors. General study points: The authors listed about 170 TCR beta chains as cytomegalovirus-associated. Among donors in an Asian-associated ancestry cluster, a later analysis reportedly found fewer N-insertions than the roughly 700-donor mean.

Researchers ran the PCR with 60 Vbeta and 13 Jbeta primers. In the authors' methods: About 10 million shared chains were among some 80 million unique TCR beta chains counted in a later analysis. Measured with immunoSEQ multiplex PCR; TCRdb has only the in-frame clones, and not every one. V, J and clone size were drawn from that table, and D and trimming were deduced from the DNA. Of 150,000 to 200,000 clones listed, 60% to 85% are singletons. Both ends counted, the CDR3 spans 12 residues. The germline gives CDR1 GTSNPN, CDR2 SVGIG (reference sequence). A note on this clone: Its antigen is unidentified. No DNA is shown, since the ends of the CDR3 on it are uncertain; the CDR3 is the one TCRdb lists.

This receptor was identified in a woman aged 40 to 49 in good health and CMV-seronegative. The chain uses TRBV30 and TRBJ1-2; whether TRBD1, the table's D call, matches the DNA was not checked. The source material was PBMCs. The CDR3: CAWSFGQGTCTF.